The clone carrying this T cell receptor beta chain was recorded a few times. This entry belongs to a study of tumor T cells in aggressive B-cell lymphoma. The CDR3 is 13 residues long. The germline V gene has CDR1 ENHRY and CDR2 SYGVKD. The germline V and J ends were trimmed by 6 bases and 8 bases, with 14 bases remaining between them. Profiling relied on immunoSEQ multiplex PCR, and the TCRdb table lists in-frame clones only, not all of them. The table lists about 3,600 clones, more than 80% of them singletons. Sequencing used tumor tissue. This clonotype was obtained from an adult with diffuse large B cell lymphoma. The chain has TRBV10-3 and TRBJ1-3, with unresolved D. CDR3 in amino acids: CAIRQSLEDTIYF. The CDR3 DNA sequence: TGTGCCATCAGACAGTCCCTGGAGGACACCATATATTTT.